The rows below give T cell receptor beta chains drawn from one sample of a study of blood T cell repertoires in COVID-19. TCRdb keeps only in-frame clones here, not all; method: immunoSEQ multiplex PCR. Here the sample spans roughly 140,000 clones, less than 85% being singletons. The material sequenced was peripheral blood. The receptors shown here come from a human donor in a cohort sampled during active COVID-19. CDR3s include the opening cysteine and the closing phenylalanine or tryptophan. The D gene is left open where the match is weak. A clone size is listed for some rows: how often the clone was seen (once, few, many), or a class if it is expanded.

>TRBV7-8|TRBJ2-7|.|.
CASSSSDTSYEQYF
TGTGCCAGCAGCTCCTCGGACACCTCCTACGAGCAGTACTTC
>TRBV7-9|TRBJ1-3|.|.
CASNVDSGNTIYF
TGTGCCAGCAACGTAGACTCTGGAAACACCATATATTTT
>TRBV27|TRBJ2-7|.|.
CASSFSASKGEQYF
TGTGCCAGCAGTTTCTCCGCTAGCAAAGGCGAGCAGTACTTC
>TRBV16|TRBJ1-5|.|.
CASSQYERLPQHF
TGTGCCAGCAGCCAGTATGAGCGTCTGCCCCAGCATTTT
>TRBV29-1|TRBJ1-1|.|TRBD1
CSAITGGAPEAFF
TGCAGCGCGATAACAGGGGGCGCGCCTGAAGCTTTCTTT
>TRBV6-2/TRBV6-3|TRBJ2-7|.|.
CASSYPGAYEQYF
TGTGCCAGCAGTTACCCCGGAGCCTACGAGCAGTACTTC
>TRBV9|TRBJ2-5|once|.
CASSARDRAQETQYF
TGTGCCAGCAGCGCCAGAGACAGAGCCCAAGAGACCCAGTACTTC
>TRBV23-1|TRBJ2-1|.|.
CASSHARYNEQFF
TGCGCCAGCAGTCACGCCCGGTACAATGAGCAGTTCTTC
>TRBV7-9|TRBJ1-4|.|.
CASRKTLGEKLFF
TGTGCCAGCAGAAAAACCCTCGGGGAAAAACTGTTTTTT
>TRBV6-5|TRBJ1-6|few|.
CASKLDSPLHF
TGTGCCAGCAAATTAGATTCACCCCTCCACTTT
>TRBV5-1|TRBJ2-1|.|.
CASSHGSKNEQFF
TGCGCCAGCAGCCACGGGAGCAAAAATGAGCAGTTCTTC
>TRBV14|TRBJ1-1|few|.
CASSTLTVQYTEAFF
TGTGCCAGCAGCACCTTGACAGTACAGTACACTGAAGCTTTCTTT
>TRBV11-2|TRBJ1-1|.|.
CASSLQGNTEAFF
TGTGCCAGCAGCTTACAGGGGAACACTGAAGCTTTCTTT
>TRBV7-9|TRBJ1-3|.|.
CASSLAGTASSGNTIYF
TGTGCCAGCAGCTTAGCGGGTACAGCCAGCTCTGGAAACACCATATATTTT
>TRBV9|TRBJ2-3|.|.
CASSYSEIQDTQYF
TGTGCCAGCAGCTACTCCGAAATACAGGATACGCAGTATTTT
>TRBV2|TRBJ1-2|.|.
CASSPDSRTYGYTF
TGTGCCAGCAGCCCGGACAGCCGCACCTATGGCTACACCTTC
>TRBV6-5|TRBJ2-5|.|.
CASRADRLQETQYF
TGTGCCAGCAGGGCCGACAGACTCCAAGAGACCCAGTACTTC
>TRBV30|TRBJ1-4|.|.
CASRDTLEEKLFF
TGTGCCAGCCGGGACACCCTGGAGGAAAAACTGTTTTTT
>TRBV11-2|TRBJ2-1|many|TRBD2
CASSLILAGVNEQFF
TGTGCCAGCAGCTTAATTCTAGCGGGGGTTAATGAGCAGTTCTTC
>TRBV7-3|TRBJ1-2|.|.
CASSLRGLQGYTF
TGTGCCAGCAGCTTACGAGGGCTTCAAGGCTACACCTTC
>TRBV5-1|TRBJ2-2|.|.
CASSFDPSDYTGELFF
TGCGCCAGCAGCTTCGACCCTAGCGATTACACCGGGGAGCTGTTTTTT
>TRBV5-1|TRBJ2-1|.|TRBD1
CASSSSGGPYNEQFF
TGCGCCAGCAGCTCGTCAGGGGGCCCCTACAATGAGCAGTTCTTC
>TRBV20-1|TRBJ1-6|.|TRBD1
CSASTGQLNSPLHF
TGCAGTGCTAGTACGGGACAGCTTAATTCACCCCTCCACTTT
>TRBV9|TRBJ2-7|.|TRBD2
CASSPKIAGYYEQYF
TGTGCCAGCAGCCCCAAAATAGCGGGATACTACGAGCAGTACTTC
>TRBV5-6|TRBJ2-1|.|.
CASSLGSRPTFYNEQFF
TGTGCCAGCAGCCTAGGGAGCCGCCCCACATTTTACAATGAGCAGTTCTTC
>TRBV28|TRBJ1-2|.|.
CASSFLSGFGYTF
TGTGCCAGCAGTTTTCTATCCGGGTTTGGCTACACCTTC
>TRBV28|TRBJ1-6|.|TRBD1
CASSLNRGSYNSPLHF
TGTGCCAGCAGTCTAAACAGGGGTTCCTATAATTCACCCCTCCACTTT
>TRBV6-2/TRBV6-3|TRBJ2-5|.|TRBD2
CASSYGSGGPPKQETQYF
TGTGCCAGCAGTTACGGCAGCGGGGGGCCTCCAAAACAAGAGACCCAGTACTTC
>TRBV28|TRBJ1-1|.|.
CASSFVTGLMNTEAFF
TGTGCCAGCAGTTTCGTTACAGGACTAATGAACACTGAAGCTTTCTTT
>TRBV3-1/TRBV3-2|TRBJ2-2|once|.
CASSQVRGALLGGELFF
TGTGCCAGCAGCCAAGTTCGGGGGGCCCTTCTAGGCGGGGAGCTGTTTTTT
>TRBV7-8|TRBJ1-6|.|.
CASSPTLGAWNSPLHF
TGTGCCAGCAGCCCTACCCTAGGGGCCTGGAATTCACCCCTCCACTTT
>TRBV6-4|TRBJ2-2|.|.
CASRSGGVDTGELFF
TGTGCCAGCAGAAGCGGAGGGGTGGACACCGGGGAGCTGTTTTTT
>TRBV19|TRBJ2-3|.|TRBD2
CASSRGTTTDTQYF
TGTGCCAGTAGCCGAGGGACTACCACAGATACGCAGTATTTT
>TRBV3-1/TRBV3-2|TRBJ1-1|.|.
CASSLQNGGAFF
TGTGCCAGCAGCCTCCAGAATGGAGGAGCTTTCTTT
>TRBV3-1/TRBV3-2|TRBJ2-7|.|TRBD2
CASSQQERGGLYEQYF
TGTGCCAGCAGCCAACAAGAGCGGGGGGGCCTCTACGAGCAGTACTTC
>TRBV18|TRBJ2-1|.|.
CASSWVPAVDNEQFF
TGTGCCAGCTCATGGGTCCCAGCGGTTGACAATGAGCAGTTCTTC
>TRBV5-1|TRBJ2-2|.|TRBD2
CASSAQPSGGNTGELFF
TGCGCCAGCAGCGCCCAACCGAGCGGGGGGAACACCGGGGAGCTGTTTTTT
>TRBV6-1|TRBJ2-2|.|TRBD1
CASSEDRGPSGELFF
TGTGCCAGCAGTGAAGACAGGGGCCCCAGCGGGGAGCTGTTTTTT